This TCR beta chain was identified in a study of CD8 T cells in Susac syndrome. RNA totalling roughly 0.45 to 1 ug underwent reverse transcription with random hexamers. Coverage of TCR beta CDR3 amplification by immunoSEQ multiplex PCR extended to 54 Vbeta and 13 Jbeta. MiXCR, applied by TCRdb to the immunoSEQ multiplex PCR reads, yields one record per CDR3 protein. The sample includes a few hundred thousand distinct CDR3 sequences, approximately 95% of them seen just once. Sequencing of TCR beta was performed on blood CD8+ and CD4+ T cells. The multiple sclerosis controls comprised treatment-naive patients whose relapsing-remitting disease was stable or active. Negative isolation was used for CD8+ and CD4+ T cells, and FACS enrichment was applied to TEMRA cells. V was trimmed by 8 bases and J by 2 bases, leaving 9 bases between them. Looked up from germline, CDR1 is SNHLY and CDR2 is FYNNEI. This CDR3 is 12 amino acids long.

This receptor was obtained from a human donor with multiple sclerosis. This chain connects TRBV2 to TRBJ2-5; tentative D call: TRBD1 (6 bases). The sequenced material came from CD4+ T cells from PBMCs. CDR3 coding DNA: TGTGCCAGCCACAGGGATCAAGAGACCCAGTACTTC. Translation gives CASHRDQETQYF.